The 10 T cell receptor beta chains given below trace back to one sample, sequenced in a study of blood T cell repertoires in COVID-19. Assay used: immunoSEQ multiplex PCR; TCRdb lists only in-frame clones, some missing. Found here are some 220,000 clones, around 83% of them singletons; the top ten hold 5.2%. Sequencing input: peripheral blood. The receptors were sampled from a woman aged 70-85 years with COVID-19, enrolled during active disease.

This clone was recorded once. The V call is TRBV27, the J call TRBJ2-1, with 16 bases matching TRBD2. The CDR3 length is 18 residues. Looked up from germline, CDR1 is MNHEY and CDR2 is SMNVEV (reference sequence). The trim removed 5 bases at V and 2 bases at J, leaving 6 bases unmatched. CDR3 DNA: TGTGCCAGCAGTCCGTTGGGGACTAGCGGGAGGGCCTACAATGAGCAGTTCTTC. This sequence encodes CASSPLGTSGRAYNEQFF.

V usage is TRBV7-5 and J usage is TRBJ1-5; no DNA check was done on the table's D call, TRBD1. TRBV7-5 is marked as a pseudogene. The CDR3 covers 17 residues. CDR3 nucleotide sequence: TGTGCCAGAAGGTGGGACACCCGATGCTATAGCAATCAGCCCCAGCATTTT. Residues: CARRWDTRCYSNQPQHF.

The J gene is TRBJ1-3, the V gene TRBV7-2; TRBD1 might be the D (6 bases). Germline V lookup: CDR1 SGHTA, CDR2 FQGNSA. Trimming stripped 3 bases from V and 4 bases from J, with 16 bases between. The CDR3 runs 16 residues. The CDR3 region has the DNA TGTGCCAGCAGCTTCTTCCAGTCGGGGGGCGGAAACACCATATATTTT. Its protein is CASSFFQSGGGNTIYF.

V usage is TRBV12-3 or TRBV12-4 and J usage is TRBJ1-3; the D gene is possibly TRBD1 (5 bases). The germline V and J ends were trimmed by 5 bases and 4 bases, with 6 bases remaining between them. The CDR3 is 12 residues long. This CDR3 reads CASSGGGNTIYF. The CDR3 DNA sequence: TGTGCCAGCAGTGGGGGGGGAAACACCATATATTTT.

This clone was seen many times. The chain joins TRBV7-3 to TRBJ2-1; 14 positions match TRBD2. CDR1 is SGHTA, CDR2 FQGTGA, per germline. The V segment lost 4 bases and the J segment 10 bases; nucleotides outside the gene matches: 6. This CDR3 region has 15 residues. The chain's CDR3 is CASSSGLAGVGEQFF. The DNA of the CDR3 is TGTGCCAGCAGCTCGGGACTAGCGGGAGTAGGCGAGCAGTTCTTC. Combining the CDR3 with reference TRBV7-3 and TRBJ2-1 gives the whole variable domain GAGVSQTPSNKVTEKGKYVELRCDPISGHTALYWYRQSLGQGPEFLIYFQGTGAADDSGLPNDRFFAVRPEGSVSTLKIQRTERGDSAVYLCASSSGLAGVGEQFFGPGTRLTVL.

In its sample, this clone was seen a few times. CDR3 amino acids: CASSDPLRGLLMSINQPQHF. Here the CDR3 DNA reads TGTGCCAGCAGTGACCCTCTTCGGGGATTACTAATGTCTATCAATCAGCCCCAGCATTTT. The rearrangement links TRBV6-4 to TRBJ1-5; D is undetermined. The ends were cut back, 2 bases at V and 3 bases at J, with 26 bases in the middle. The CDR3 sequence is 20 residues long. The germline CDR1 and CDR2 sequences are MRHNA and SNTAGT.

The chain recombines TRBV4-3 with TRBJ2-1; D possibly corresponds to TRBD1 (6 bases). CDR3 length: 16 residues. Germline CDR1 LGHNA, CDR2 YSLEER. V was trimmed by 2 bases and J by 7 bases, leaving 18 bases between them. As DNA, the CDR3 is TGCGCCAGCAGCCAATACAGAGGGGGATTCGGTAATGAGCAGTTCTTC. It codes for CASSQYRGGFGNEQFF.

This clone was picked up one time. The chain employs TRBV3-1 (or the pseudogene TRBV3-2) and TRBJ2-7; 10 nucleotides agree with TRBD1. The J segment lost 2 bases and the V segment lost 6 bases, leaving 4 bases of the junction unmatched. The CDR3 runs 14 residues. CDR1 LGHDT and CDR2 YNNKEL come from the germline V gene (reference sequence). The CDR3 DNA reads TGTGCCAGCAGTTCCGGGACAGGGGCCTACGAGCAGTACTTC. Its translation is CASSSGTGAYEQYF.

This clone was observed a few times. The rearrangement uses TRBV27 and TRBJ2-2; TRBD2 is a possible D gene (6 bases). Germline-derived CDR1 and CDR2 are MNHEY and SMNVEV (reference sequence). The CDR3 consists of 17 residues. The V end lost 0 bases, the J end lost 4 bases, and 15 bases lay between the germline ends. The CDR3 coding sequence is TGTGCCAGCAGTTTATCGGGGCGGAGGGCGGGCACCGGGGAGCTGTTTTTT. Translation: CASSLSGRRAGTGELFF.

V gene TRBV6-2 or TRBV6-3 combines with J gene TRBJ1-6; a possible D gene is TRBD1 (5 bases). Trimming left V 6 bases short and J 7 bases short, with 13 bases between. CDR1 is MNHEY, CDR2 SVGEGT, per germline. CDR3 length: 14 residues. CDR3 region: CASSHQGPNSPLHF. The CDR3 DNA follows: TGTGCCAGCAGCCACCAGGGCCCCAATTCACCCCTCCACTTT.